This T cell receptor beta chain derives from a study of T-cell memory formation after mild COVID-19. Across the study: Among the donors, TCR clusters were largely specific to each donor.

The study, taken as a whole, reports: The pre-infection memory compartment contained some responding clones, suggesting cross-reactive memory joined. CD4+ clones that contracted lay mainly in CM and EM; CD8+ ones lay in EMRA.

The CDR3 contains 12 residues. V lost 11 bases, J lost 3 bases, and 1 base stayed unmatched. CDR1 is MNHNS and CDR2 is SASEGT in the germline V gene. As concerns this clonotype: What it binds is not known.

Constant-segment primers and 5'RACE yielded cDNA libraries for TCR alpha and TCR beta, each carrying sample barcodes and UMIs. TCRdb analysed the 5' RACE reads with MiXCR anew, one entry per CDR3 protein. The sample includes about 310,000 distinct CDR3 sequences, approximately 15% of them seen just once. This sequence joins TRBV6-1 and TRBJ2-3, with 11 bases matching TRBD1. The sequence was collected from a man aged 18-30 years who had mild COVID-19 (a few samples of this study predate the infection). Cell type and time point are not known. What was sequenced was PBMCs or a T cell subset sorted from them (not recorded which). CDR3 protein: CAGTGGTDTQYF. Here the CDR3 DNA reads TGTGCCGGGACAGGGGGAACAGATACGCAGTATTTT.